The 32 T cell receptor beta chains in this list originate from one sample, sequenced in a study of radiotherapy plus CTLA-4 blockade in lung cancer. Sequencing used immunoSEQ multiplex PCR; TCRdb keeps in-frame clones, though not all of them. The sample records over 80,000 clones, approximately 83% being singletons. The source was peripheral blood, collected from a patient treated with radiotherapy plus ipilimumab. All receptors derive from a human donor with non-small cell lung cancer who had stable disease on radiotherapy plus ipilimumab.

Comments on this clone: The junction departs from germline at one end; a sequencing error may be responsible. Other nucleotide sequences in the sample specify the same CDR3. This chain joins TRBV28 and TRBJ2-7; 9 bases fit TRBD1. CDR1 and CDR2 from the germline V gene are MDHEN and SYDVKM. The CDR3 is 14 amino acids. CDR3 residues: CASSPYRGLYEQYF. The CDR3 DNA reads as TGTGCCAGCAGTCCCTACAGGGGGCTCTACGAGCAGTACTTT.

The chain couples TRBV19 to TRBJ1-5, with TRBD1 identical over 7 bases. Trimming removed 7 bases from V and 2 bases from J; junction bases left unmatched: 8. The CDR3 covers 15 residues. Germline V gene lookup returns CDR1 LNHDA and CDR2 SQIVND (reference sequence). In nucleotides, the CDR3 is TGTGCCAGTACTGACAGGGCTTTTGGCAATCAGCCCCAGCATTTT. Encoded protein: CASTDRAFGNQPQHF.

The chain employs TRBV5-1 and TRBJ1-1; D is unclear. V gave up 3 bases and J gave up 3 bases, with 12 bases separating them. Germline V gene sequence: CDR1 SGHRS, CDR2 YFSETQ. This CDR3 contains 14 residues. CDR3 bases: TGCGCCAGCAGCTCGAGGGTGGGAGACACTGAAGCTTTCTTT. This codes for CASSSRVGDTEAFF.

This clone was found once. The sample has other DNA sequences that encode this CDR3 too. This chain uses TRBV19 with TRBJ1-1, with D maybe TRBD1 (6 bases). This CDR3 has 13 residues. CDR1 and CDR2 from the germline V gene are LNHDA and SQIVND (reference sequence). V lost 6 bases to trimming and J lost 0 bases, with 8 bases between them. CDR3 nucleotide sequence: TGTGCCAGTAGGGACAGTTTGAACACTGAAGCTTTCTTT. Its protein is CASRDSLNTEAFF. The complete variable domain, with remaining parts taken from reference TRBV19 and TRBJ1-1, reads DGGITQSPKYLFRKEGQNVTLSCEQNLNHDAMYWYRQDPGQGLRLIYYSQIVNDFQKGDIAEGYSVSREKKESFPLTVTSAQKNPTAFYLCASRDSLNTEAFFGQGTRLTVV.

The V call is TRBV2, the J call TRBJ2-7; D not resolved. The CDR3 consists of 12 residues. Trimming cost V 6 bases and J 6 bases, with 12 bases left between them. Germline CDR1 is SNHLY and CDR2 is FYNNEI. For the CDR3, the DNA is TGTGCCAGCAGCTCGGGTTTGTCCGAGCAGTACTTC. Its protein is CASSSGLSEQYF.

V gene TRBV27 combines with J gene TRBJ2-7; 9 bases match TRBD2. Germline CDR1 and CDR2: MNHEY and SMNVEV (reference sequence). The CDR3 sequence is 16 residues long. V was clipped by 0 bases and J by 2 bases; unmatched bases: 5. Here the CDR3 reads CASSLSGTSSTYEQYF. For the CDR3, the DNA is TGTGCCAGCAGTTTATCGGGGACTAGCAGTACCTACGAGCAGTACTTC.

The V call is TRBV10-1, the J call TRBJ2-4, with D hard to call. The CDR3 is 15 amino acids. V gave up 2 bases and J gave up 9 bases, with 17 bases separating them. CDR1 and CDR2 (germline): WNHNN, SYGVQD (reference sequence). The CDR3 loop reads CASSENSLSSGIQYF. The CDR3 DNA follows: TGCGCCAGCAGTGAGAATTCACTATCGAGTGGCATTCAGTACTTC.

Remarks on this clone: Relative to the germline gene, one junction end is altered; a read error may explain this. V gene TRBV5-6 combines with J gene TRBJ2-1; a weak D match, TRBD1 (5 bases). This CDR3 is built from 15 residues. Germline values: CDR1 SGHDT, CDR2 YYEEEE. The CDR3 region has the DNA TGTGCCAGCAGTTTGGGCGACAGTTCCTACAATGAGCAGTTCTTC. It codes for CASSLGDSSYNEQFF.

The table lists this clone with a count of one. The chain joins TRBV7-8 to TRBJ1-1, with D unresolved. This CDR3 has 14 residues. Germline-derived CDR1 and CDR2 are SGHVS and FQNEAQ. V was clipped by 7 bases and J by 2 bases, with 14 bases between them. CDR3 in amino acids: CASNTGRSNTEAFF. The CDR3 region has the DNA TGTGCCAGCAACACCGGGCGCAGTAACACTGAAGCTTTCTTT.

CDR3: CASSLPSGSTGELFF. CDR3 DNA sequence: TGCGCCAGCAGCTTACCTAGCGGGAGTACCGGGGAGCTGTTTTTT. This chain links TRBV5-1 with TRBJ2-2; 10 bases match TRBD2. CDR1 and CDR2 (germline): SGHRS, YFSETQ. The length of the CDR3 is 15 residues. Losses at the gene ends were 2 bases for V and 5 bases for J; bases not matched to a gene: 3.

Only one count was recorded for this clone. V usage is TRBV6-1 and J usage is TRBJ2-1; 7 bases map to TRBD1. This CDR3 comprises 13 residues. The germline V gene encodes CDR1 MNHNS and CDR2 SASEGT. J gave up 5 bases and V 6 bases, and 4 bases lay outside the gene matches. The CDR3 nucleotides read TGTGCCAGCAGGGGGACAGCGAACAATGAGCAGTTCTTC. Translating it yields CASRGTANNEQFF.

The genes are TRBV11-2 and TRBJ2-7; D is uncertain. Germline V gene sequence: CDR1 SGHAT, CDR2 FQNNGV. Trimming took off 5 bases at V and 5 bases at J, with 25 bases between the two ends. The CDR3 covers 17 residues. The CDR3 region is CASSPRPRAVGSHEQYF. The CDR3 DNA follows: TGTGCCAGCAGCCCACGACCCCGGGCGGTGGGGTCGCACGAGCAGTACTTC.

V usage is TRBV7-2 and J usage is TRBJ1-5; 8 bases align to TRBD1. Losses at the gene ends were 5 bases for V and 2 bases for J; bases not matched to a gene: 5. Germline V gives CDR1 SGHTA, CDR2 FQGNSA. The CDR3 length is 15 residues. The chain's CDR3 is CASSPSDRGNQPQHF. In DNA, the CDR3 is TGTGCCAGCAGCCCGTCGGACAGGGGCAATCAGCCCCAGCATTTT.

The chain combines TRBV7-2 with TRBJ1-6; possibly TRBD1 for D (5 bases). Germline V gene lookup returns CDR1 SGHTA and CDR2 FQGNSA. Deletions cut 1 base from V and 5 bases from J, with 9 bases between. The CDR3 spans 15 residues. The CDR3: CASSLDRRNNSPLHF. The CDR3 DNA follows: TGTGCCAGCAGCTTAGACAGGAGAAATAATTCACCCCTCCACTTT.

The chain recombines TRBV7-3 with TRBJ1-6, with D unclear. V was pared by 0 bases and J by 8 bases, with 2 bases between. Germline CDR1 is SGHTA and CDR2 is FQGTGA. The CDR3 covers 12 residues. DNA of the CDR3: TGTGCCAGCAGCTTAACAGATTCACCCCTCCACTTT. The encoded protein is CASSLTDSPLHF.

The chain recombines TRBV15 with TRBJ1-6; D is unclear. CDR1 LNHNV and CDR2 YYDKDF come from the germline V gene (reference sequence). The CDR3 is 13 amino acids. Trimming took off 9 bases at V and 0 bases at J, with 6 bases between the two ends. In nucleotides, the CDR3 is TGTGCCACTACGAACTCCTATAATTCACCCCTCCACTTT. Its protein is CATTNSYNSPLHF.

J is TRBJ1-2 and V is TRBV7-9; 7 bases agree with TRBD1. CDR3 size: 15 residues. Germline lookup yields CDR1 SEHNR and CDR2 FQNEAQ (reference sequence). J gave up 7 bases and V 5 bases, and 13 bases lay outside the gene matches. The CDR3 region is CASSQGQSLERGYTF. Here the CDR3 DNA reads TGTGCCAGCAGCCAGGGACAGTCTCTGGAGCGTGGCTACACCTTC.

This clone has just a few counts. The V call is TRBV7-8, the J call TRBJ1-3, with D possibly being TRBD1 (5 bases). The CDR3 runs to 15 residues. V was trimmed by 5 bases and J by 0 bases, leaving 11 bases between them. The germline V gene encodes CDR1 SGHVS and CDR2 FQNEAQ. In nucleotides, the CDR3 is TGTGCCAGCAGCAAACAGGTTGACTCTGGAAACACCATATATTTT. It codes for CASSKQVDSGNTIYF.

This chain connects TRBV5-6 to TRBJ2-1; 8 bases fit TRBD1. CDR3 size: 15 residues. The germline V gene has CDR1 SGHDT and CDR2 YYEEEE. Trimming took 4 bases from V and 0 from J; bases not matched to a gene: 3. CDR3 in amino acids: CASSPGQGSYNEQFF. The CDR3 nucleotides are TGTGCCAGCAGCCCCGGACAGGGCTCCTACAATGAGCAGTTCTTC.

The CDR3 is CASSTFKGRGQPQHF. The CDR3 bases are TGTGCCAGCAGTACCTTCAAGGGGCGCGGGCAGCCCCAGCATTTT. This chain joins TRBV27 and TRBJ1-5; weak D call: TRBD1 (5 bases). This CDR3 spans 15 amino acids. The germline V and J ends were trimmed by 5 bases and 7 bases, with 18 bases remaining between them. The germline CDR1 and CDR2 sequences are MNHEY and SMNVEV (reference sequence).

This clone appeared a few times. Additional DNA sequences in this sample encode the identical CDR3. In DNA form, the CDR3 reads TGCAGCGTTGAAGATGTCAGCGAAGCTTTCTTT. Encoded protein: CSVEDVSEAFF. The chain has TRBV29-1 and TRBJ1-1; D gene ambiguous. V was shortened by 0 bases and J by 8 bases, with 7 bases between the two germline ends. The CDR3 is 11 residues long. In germline, CDR1 is SQVTM, CDR2 ANQGSEA. Full variable domain (remainder filled in from reference TRBV29-1 and TRBJ1-1): SAVISQKPSRDICQRGTSLTIQCQVDSQVTMMFWYRQQPGQSLTLIATANQGSEATYESGFVIDKFPISRPNLTFSTLTVSNMSPEDSSIYLCSVEDVSEAFFGQGTRLTVV.

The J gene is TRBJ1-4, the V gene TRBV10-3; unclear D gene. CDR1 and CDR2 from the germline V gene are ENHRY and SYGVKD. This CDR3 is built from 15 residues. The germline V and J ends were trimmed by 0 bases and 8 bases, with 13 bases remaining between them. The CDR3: CAISESEAIREKLFF. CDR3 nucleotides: TGTGCCATCAGTGAGTCCGAGGCCATAAGGGAAAAACTGTTTTTT.

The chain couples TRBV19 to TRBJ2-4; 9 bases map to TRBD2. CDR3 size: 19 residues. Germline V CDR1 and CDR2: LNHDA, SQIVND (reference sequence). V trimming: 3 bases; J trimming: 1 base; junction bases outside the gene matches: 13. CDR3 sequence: CASSIWSSGRDWAKNIQYF. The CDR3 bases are TGTGCCAGTAGTATTTGGAGTAGCGGGAGAGATTGGGCCAAAAACATTCAGTACTTC.

The CDR3 coding sequence is TGTGCCAGCAGCGTATCTACGACAGGGGCAGCGTACGAGCAGTACTTC. Residues: CASSVSTTGAAYEQYF. The chain joins TRBV11-2 to TRBJ2-7; 8 nucleotides match TRBD1. V shed 5 bases and J 4 bases; nucleotides not matched to a gene: 13. The CDR3 consists of 16 residues. Germline V CDR1 and CDR2: SGHAT, FQNNGV.

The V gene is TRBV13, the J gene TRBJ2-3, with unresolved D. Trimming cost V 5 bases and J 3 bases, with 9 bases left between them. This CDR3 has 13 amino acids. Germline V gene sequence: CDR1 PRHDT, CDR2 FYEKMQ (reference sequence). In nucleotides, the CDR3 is TGTGCCAGCAGCCAGGACCAAACAGATACGCAGTATTTT. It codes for CASSQDQTDTQYF.

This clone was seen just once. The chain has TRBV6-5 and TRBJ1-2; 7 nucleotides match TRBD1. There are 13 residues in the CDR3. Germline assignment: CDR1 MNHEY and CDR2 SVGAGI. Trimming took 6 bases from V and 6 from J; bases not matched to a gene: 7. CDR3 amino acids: CASRKTGKNGYTF. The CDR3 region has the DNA TGTGCCAGCAGAAAGACAGGGAAAAATGGCTACACCTTC.

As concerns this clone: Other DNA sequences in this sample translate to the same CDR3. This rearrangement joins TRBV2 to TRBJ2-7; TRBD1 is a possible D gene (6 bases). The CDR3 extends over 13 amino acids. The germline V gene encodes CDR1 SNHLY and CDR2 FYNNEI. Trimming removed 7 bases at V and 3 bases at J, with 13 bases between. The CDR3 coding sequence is TGTGCCAGCACGTCAGGGGAAGACTACGAGCAGTACTTC. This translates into CASTSGEDYEQYF.

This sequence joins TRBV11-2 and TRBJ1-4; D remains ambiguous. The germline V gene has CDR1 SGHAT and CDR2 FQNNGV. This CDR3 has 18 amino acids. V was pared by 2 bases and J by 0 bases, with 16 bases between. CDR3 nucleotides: TGTGCCAGCAGCTTATTGTGGCAGTTCTCTGCAACTAATGAAAAACTGTTTTTT. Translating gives CASSLLWQFSATNEKLFF.

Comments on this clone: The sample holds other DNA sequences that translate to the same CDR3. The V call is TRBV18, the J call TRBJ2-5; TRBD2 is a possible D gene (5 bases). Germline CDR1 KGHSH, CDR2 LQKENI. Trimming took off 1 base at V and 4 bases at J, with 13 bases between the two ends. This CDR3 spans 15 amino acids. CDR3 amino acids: CASSPLPGFGETQYF. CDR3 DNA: TGTGCCAGCTCACCACTTCCGGGATTTGGAGAGACCCAGTACTTC.

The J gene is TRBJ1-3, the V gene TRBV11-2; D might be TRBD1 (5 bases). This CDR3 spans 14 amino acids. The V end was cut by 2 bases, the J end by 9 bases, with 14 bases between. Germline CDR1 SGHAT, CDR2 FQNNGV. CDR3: CASSLSSQGGTIYF. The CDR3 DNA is TGTGCCAGCAGCTTAAGCTCGCAGGGTGGCACCATATATTTT.

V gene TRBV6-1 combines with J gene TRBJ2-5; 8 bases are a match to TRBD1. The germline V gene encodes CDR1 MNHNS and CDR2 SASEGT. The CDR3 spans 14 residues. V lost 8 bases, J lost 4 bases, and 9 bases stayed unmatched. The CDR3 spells CASGGPGGIETQYF. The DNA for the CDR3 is TGTGCCAGCGGGGGGCCAGGGGGCATAGAGACCCAGTACTTC.

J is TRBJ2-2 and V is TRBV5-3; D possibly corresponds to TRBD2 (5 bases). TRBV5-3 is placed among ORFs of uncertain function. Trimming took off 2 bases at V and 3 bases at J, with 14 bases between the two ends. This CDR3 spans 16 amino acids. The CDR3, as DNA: TGTGCCAGAAGCTTCCCCCGCGGGCGGGACACCGGGGAGCTGTTTTTT. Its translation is CARSFPRGRDTGELFF.